These 21 T cell receptor beta chains were sequenced from one sample in a study of CD8 T cells in ankylosing spondylitis. TCRdb analysed the 5' RACE reads with MiXCR anew, one entry per CDR3 protein. The sample consists of hundreds of thousands of distinct CDR3 sequences, about 19% of them appearing once. Sequencing was done on a sample of blood, either unsorted or a sorted T cell fraction (not recorded which). Receptors were obtained from a male donor with ankylosing spondylitis or in good health (not recorded which).

This clonotype was observed a few times. The gene calls are TRBV7-2 and TRBJ2-5; unclear D gene. Germline V gives CDR1 SGHTA, CDR2 FQGNSA. The CDR3 has 12 residues. V was trimmed by 7 bases and J by 4 bases, leaving 10 bases between them. DNA of the CDR3: TGTGCCAGCACCATAAACCGAGAGACCCAGTACTTC. It specifies CASTINRETQYF.

The chain uses TRBV28 and TRBJ1-2, with a tentative D call TRBD1 (6 bases). V lost 5 bases, J lost 3 bases, and 10 bases lay in between. The germline V gene has CDR1 MDHEN and CDR2 SYDVKM. The CDR3 has 13 amino acids. The CDR3 coding sequence is TGTGCCAGCAGTCCCGGGACACACTATGGCTACACCTTC. Translated, it gives CASSPGTHYGYTF.

This sequence joins TRBV7-9 and TRBJ1-6; D unclear. Germline V CDR1 and CDR2: SEHNR, FQNEAQ (reference sequence). This CDR3 spans 15 amino acids. V dropped 5 bases and J dropped 8 bases, with 16 bases sitting between them. CDR3 coding DNA: TGTGCCAGCAGCAGACGGACGGATCTGGATTCACCCCTCCACTTT. Translation: CASSRRTDLDSPLHF.

The chain links TRBV20-1 to TRBJ1-4, with TRBD1 matching 8 bases. The ends lost 4 bases at V and 3 bases at J; junction bases unmatched: 1. CDR1 and CDR2 (germline): DFQATT, SNEGSKA (reference sequence). The CDR3 is 13 residues long. The CDR3 sequence: CSAMTGANEKLFF. In DNA, the CDR3 is TGCAGTGCTATGACAGGGGCTAATGAAAAACTGTTTTTT.

This clonotype appeared once. V gene TRBV6-1 combines with J gene TRBJ2-2, with D possibly being TRBD2 (6 bases). The CDR3 sequence is 14 residues long. With 7 bases removed from V and 0 bases from J, the gap between germline ends came to 9 bases. Germline CDR1 reads MNHNS; CDR2 reads SASEGT. The chain's CDR3 is CASTRETNTGELFF. CDR3 DNA: TGTGCCAGCACACGGGAGACGAACACCGGGGAGCTGTTTTTT.

This clonotype appeared a few times. The genes are TRBV5-1 and TRBJ2-1; D gene ambiguous. Germline V gene lookup returns CDR1 SGHRS and CDR2 YFSETQ. CDR3 length: 13 residues. V lost 1 base and J 0 bases, leaving 2 bases between the germline ends. The CDR3 sequence is CASSLPSYNEQFF. CDR3 sequence (DNA): TGCGCCAGCAGCTTGCCCTCCTACAATGAGCAGTTCTTC.

This chain links TRBV5-6 with TRBJ1-5, with a possible D match to TRBD1 (6 bases). Trimming stripped 4 bases from V and 3 bases from J, with 17 bases between. This CDR3 spans 16 amino acids. CDR1 and CDR2 (germline): SGHDT, YYEEEE. The CDR3 loop reads CASSHAQGRNNQPQHF. The CDR3 DNA sequence: TGTGCCAGCAGCCACGCACAGGGAAGAAACAATCAGCCCCAGCATTTT.

This clonotype was seen only a few times. The chain is built from TRBV9 and TRBJ1-1; D gene uncertain. Germline V gene data show CDR1 as SGDLS and CDR2 as YYNGEE. The V end was cut by 3 bases, the J end by 1 base, with 13 bases between. The CDR3 has 15 amino acids. The CDR3 sequence is CASSAMDGKNTEAFF. In DNA form, the CDR3 reads TGTGCCAGCAGCGCCATGGACGGGAAGAACACTGAAGCTTTCTTT.

This chain joins TRBV18 and TRBJ1-1, with unresolved D. Germline-derived CDR1 and CDR2 are KGHSH and LQKENI. The CDR3 sequence is 13 residues long. V was pared by 2 bases and J by 1 base, with 5 bases between. The CDR3 DNA is TGTGCCAGCTCACCAATAGCGAACACTGAAGCTTTCTTT. Translation: CASSPIANTEAFF.

The rearrangement uses TRBV3-1 and TRBJ2-3; 7 positions match TRBD2. The germline CDR1 and CDR2 sequences are LGHDT and YNNKEL (reference sequence). This CDR3 spans 15 amino acids. The trim removed 0 bases at V and 4 bases at J, leaving 4 bases unmatched. CDR3 loop: CASSQDPSGADTQYF. The CDR3 bases are TGTGCCAGCAGCCAAGATCCCAGCGGGGCAGATACGCAGTATTTT.

This clonotype has more than one count but fewer than ten. The chain couples TRBV12-3 or TRBV12-4 to TRBJ1-3; a weak D match, TRBD1 (6 bases). The ends were cut back, 5 bases at V and 4 bases at J, with 12 bases in the middle. The CDR3 sequence is 14 residues long. The CDR3, as DNA: TGTGCCAGCAGTACTACAGGGTTCGGAAACACCATATATTTT. It yields the protein CASSTTGFGNTIYF.

This chain uses TRBV9 with TRBJ2-6; 8 nucleotides line up with TRBD2. This CDR3 comprises 18 residues. V lost 2 bases and J lost 4; bases outside the gene matches: 11. CDR1 is SGDLS and CDR2 is YYNGEE in the germline V gene. As DNA, the CDR3 is TGTGCCAGCAGCGTCGACACTAGCGGCGGCTTAGGGGCCAACGTCCTGACTTTC. Its protein is CASSVDTSGGLGANVLTF.

The V call is TRBV28, the J call TRBJ1-6; D call uncertain. The V and J ends lost 6 bases and 3 bases respectively, with 12 bases between them. The CDR3 covers 15 residues. Germline V gene sequence: CDR1 MDHEN, CDR2 SYDVKM. The CDR3 spells CASSLDGYYNSPLHF. CDR3 bases: TGTGCCAGCAGCCTCGACGGTTACTATAATTCACCCCTCCACTTT.

This clonotype occurred once. Compared with germline, one end of the junction differs, possibly owing to a read error. The chain has TRBV20-1 and TRBJ2-1, with 9 nucleotides matching TRBD1. Germline CDR1 is DFQATT and CDR2 is SNEGSKA (reference sequence). This CDR3 comprises 15 residues. CDR3 DNA: TGCAGTGCCCCCAAAGGGACAGGGTTTATCAATGAGCAGCTCTTC. This encodes CSAPKGTGFINEQLF.

This clonotype was picked up a small number of times. This chain connects TRBV12-3 or TRBV12-4 to TRBJ1-4; D is uncertain. Trimming left V 3 bases short and J 6 bases short, with 11 bases between. The CDR3 length is 14 residues. The CDR3 sequence is CASSFRGDDEKLFF. CDR3 in DNA: TGTGCCAGCAGTTTCAGAGGTGACGATGAAAAACTGTTTTTT.

Only a few counts were recorded for this clonotype. This chain uses TRBV20-1 with TRBJ2-3, with D possibly called TRBD1 or TRBD2 (5 bases each). The length of the CDR3 is 14 residues. V shed 1 base and J shed 1 base, with 9 bases lying between them. Germline V lookup: CDR1 DFQATT, CDR2 SNEGSKA (reference sequence). This chain's CDR3 is CSARVGVGTDTQYF. The CDR3 DNA follows: TGCAGTGCTAGAGTGGGGGTAGGCACAGATACGCAGTATTTT.

The chain joins TRBV29-1 to TRBJ2-1; unclear D gene. In germline, CDR1 is SQVTM, CDR2 ANQGSEA. The CDR3 covers 14 residues. V lost 3 bases to trimming and J lost 0 bases, with 9 bases between them. CDR3 loop: CSVEQTNSYNEQFF. The CDR3 DNA is TGCAGCGTTGAGCAGACCAACTCCTACAATGAGCAGTTCTTC.

This rearrangement joins TRBV9 to TRBJ1-4, with D uncertain. This CDR3 region has 16 residues. Germline assignment: CDR1 SGDLS and CDR2 YYNGEE. V was trimmed by 4 bases and J by 8 bases, leaving 21 bases between them. The CDR3 nucleotides are TGTGCCAGCAGCCGCCCATTGGGCGCTGGATCCGAAAAACTGTTTTTT. It translates to CASSRPLGAGSEKLFF. Looking up the rest from reference TRBV9 and TRBJ1-4 gives the full variable domain: DSGVTQTPKHLITATGQRVTLRCSPRSGDLSVYWYQQSLDQGLQFLIQYYNGEERAKGNILERFSAQQFPDLHSELNLSSLELGDSALYFCASSRPLGAGSEKLFFGSGTQLSVL.

This chain joins TRBV20-1 and TRBJ2-1, with 9 bases that match TRBD2. Unmatched junction bases numbered 6, after V lost 4 bases and J lost 2 bases. Germline V gene sequence: CDR1 DFQATT, CDR2 SNEGSKA (reference sequence). The length of the CDR3 is 15 residues. For the CDR3, the DNA is TGCAGTGCTAAGGGTTTAGCGGGGGCCTACAATGAGCAGTTCTTC. It specifies CSAKGLAGAYNEQFF.

This clonotype was seen many times. The chain links TRBV4-2 to TRBJ1-5, with 7 bases fitting TRBD1. The CDR3 is made up of 15 amino acids. Trimming at V came to 4 bases and at J to 0 bases, leaving 3 bases not matched to a gene. Germline V CDR1 and CDR2: LGHNA, YNFKEQ. CDR3 sequence: CASSPTGNSNQPQHF. The CDR3 coding sequence is TGTGCCAGCAGCCCGACAGGGAATAGCAATCAGCCCCAGCATTTT.

This clonotype occurred a few times. The chain links TRBV2 to TRBJ2-5; D call uncertain. CDR3 length: 14 residues. Germline V gene data show CDR1 as SNHLY and CDR2 as FYNNEI. Trimming pared 3 bases from V and 1 base from J, leaving 9 bases between. CDR3: CASSDGRTQETQYF. The DNA of the CDR3 is TGTGCCAGCAGTGATGGCCGGACCCAAGAGACCCAGTACTTC.